This T cell receptor beta chain was identified during a study of control samples from healthy donors and cancer patients. CDR1 and CDR2 from the germline V gene are MNHEY and SVGEGT. Between the trimmed V and J ends, which lost 4 bases and 6 bases, there was a span of 7 bases. The CDR3 sequence is 12 residues long. Generated by immunoSEQ multiplex PCR, the TCRdb table keeps only in-frame clones and is missing some. The table has about 120,000 clones, around 89% seen once. Sequenced material: blood. The V and J genes are TRBV6-2 or TRBV6-3 and TRBJ2-1; no clear D. The clonotype was recovered from a woman aged 70 to 79 in good health. The CDR3 DNA sequence: TGTGCCAGCAGTTTAGCATTCAATGAGCAGTTCTTC. Protein sequence: CASSLAFNEQFF.